The TCR beta chain under discussion was sequenced for a study of blood T cell repertoires in COVID-19. As for the study in general: Samples came from the United States, Italy and Spain, spanning acute and convalescent COVID-19. T cells, B-cell-depleted T cells, or PBMCs provided the cDNA or gDNA that served as material.

Germline lookup yields CDR1 SGHDT and CDR2 YYEEEE. The CDR3 extends over 14 amino acids. Trimming cost V 4 bases and J 1 base, with 11 bases left between them. In the authors' workflow: Amplification of reference gene primers was used by the study to estimate nucleated cell counts. Profiled with immunoSEQ multiplex PCR; TCRdb holds only in-frame clones, not every one. V, J and clone size were drawn from that table, and D and trimming were deduced from the DNA. The table shows approximately 190,000 clones, with 82% occurring only once. This clone was observed once. The chain recombines TRBV5-6 with TRBJ1-1; D is ambiguous. This receptor was obtained from a human donor with acute or convalescent COVID-19. The donor label of this sample is uncertain. The sequenced sample consisted of peripheral blood. The CDR3 DNA is TGTGCCAGCAGCCTACTGCACCGGAACACTGAAGCTTTCTTT. This sequence encodes CASSLLHRNTEAFF.